This is a list of T cell receptor beta chains from one sample in a study of cytomegalovirus exposure and HLA in healthy donors. The protocol was immunoSEQ multiplex PCR, while the TCRdb copy is restricted to in-frame clones and leaves out a portion. The table shows 98,000 or so clones, with about 80% occurring only once. Sequenced input: PBMCs. The source is a woman between 40 and 50 years old in good health and CMV-seronegative. Both conserved end residues are part of each CDR3. D genes are given only for firm matches. Only some rows state a clone size, as once, few, many or a class for expanded clones.

abundance	v_gene	d_gene	j_gene	CDR3nt	CDR3aa
few	TRBV5-1	.	TRBJ2-7	TGCGCCAGCGGGGGCCGCTCCTACGAGCAGTACTTC	CASGGRSYEQYF
.	TRBV28	.	TRBJ1-1	TGTGCCAGCGACCGACAGAACACTGAAGCTTTCTTT	CASDRQNTEAFF
.	TRBV27	.	TRBJ2-5	TGTGCCAGCAGTTTATCCGGTGAGACCCAGTACTTC	CASSLSGETQYF
.	TRBV28	.	TRBJ2-7	TGTGCCAGCGGGGGGACTCCGGGTTACGAGCAGTACTTC	CASGGTPGYEQYF
.	TRBV6-1	.	TRBJ2-7	TGTGCCAGCAGCCAACACTCCTACGAGCAGTACTTC	CASSQHSYEQYF
.	TRBV9	.	TRBJ2-2	TGTGCCAGCAGCGCACCGCGGAGCGGGGAGCTGTTTTTT	CASSAPRSGELFF
.	TRBV6-1	TRBD2	TRBJ2-5	TGTGCCAGCAGGACTAGCGGGAAAGAGACCCAGTACTTC	CASRTSGKETQYF
.	TRBV9	TRBD1	TRBJ1-1	TGTGCCAGCAGCCCACCGACAGGGATGATGAACACTGAAGCTTTCTTT	CASSPPTGMMNTEAFF
few	TRBV5-1	TRBD1	TRBJ1-3	TGCGCCAGCAGCCCCGCAGGGGGCTCTGGAAACACCATATATTTT	CASSPAGGSGNTIYF
.	TRBV18	TRBD1	TRBJ2-3	TGTGCCAGCTCACTCGGGGACAGGACCGGACAGTATTTT	CASSLGDRTGQYF
.	TRBV9	.	TRBJ1-1	TGTGCCAGCAGCGCAGGGTCCCTTCGGAACACTGAAGCTTTCTTT	CASSAGSLRNTEAFF
.	TRBV27	TRBD2	TRBJ2-1	TGTGCCAGCGGGTATAGCGGGAGGGCCTACAATGAGCAGTTCTTC	CASGYSGRAYNEQFF
.	TRBV5-5	.	TRBJ2-4	TGTGCCAGTTTTTGGGACTTTATCGATCTAGCCAAAAACATTCAGTACTTC	CASFWDFIDLAKNIQYF
few	TRBV28	.	TRBJ1-2	TGTGCCGCCCGAGAACTTAACTATGGCTACACCTTC	CAARELNYGYTF
.	TRBV6-1	.	TRBJ1-4	TGTGCCAGCAGTGAAGACCGTGGGCCGTTTTTT	CASSEDRGPFF
.	TRBV7-2	.	TRBJ2-7	TGTGCCAGCAGCTGGTGGGGGGCGGGAGCAGACGAGCAGTACTTC	CASSWWGAGADEQYF
.	TRBV19	TRBD1	TRBJ2-7	TGTGCCAGTAGTCCCACACAGGGGATCAACGAGCAGTACTTC	CASSPTQGINEQYF
.	TRBV9	TRBD1	TRBJ1-4	TGTGCCAGCAGCGCAGGGGGGACTAATGAAAAACTGTTTTTT	CASSAGGTNEKLFF